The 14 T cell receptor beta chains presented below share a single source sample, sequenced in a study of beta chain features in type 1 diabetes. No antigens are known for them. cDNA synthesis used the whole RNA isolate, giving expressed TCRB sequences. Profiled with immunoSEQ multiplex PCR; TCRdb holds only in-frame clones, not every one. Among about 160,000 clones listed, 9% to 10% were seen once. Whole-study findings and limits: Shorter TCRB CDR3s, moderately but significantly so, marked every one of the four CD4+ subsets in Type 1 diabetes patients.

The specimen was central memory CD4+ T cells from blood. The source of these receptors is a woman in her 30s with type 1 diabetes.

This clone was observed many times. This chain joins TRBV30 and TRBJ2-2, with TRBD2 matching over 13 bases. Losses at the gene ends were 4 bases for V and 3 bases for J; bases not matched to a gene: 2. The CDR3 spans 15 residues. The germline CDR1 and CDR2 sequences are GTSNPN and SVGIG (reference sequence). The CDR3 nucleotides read TGTGCCTGGAACGGACTAGCGGGAGACACCGGGGAGCTGTTTTTT. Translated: CAWNGLAGDTGELFF.

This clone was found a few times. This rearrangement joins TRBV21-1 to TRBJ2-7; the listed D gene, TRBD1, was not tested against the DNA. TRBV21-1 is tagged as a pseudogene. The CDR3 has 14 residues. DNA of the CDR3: TGTGCCAGCAGCAAAGCGCGGACAGCTTACGAGCAGTACTTC. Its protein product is CASSKARTAYEQYF.

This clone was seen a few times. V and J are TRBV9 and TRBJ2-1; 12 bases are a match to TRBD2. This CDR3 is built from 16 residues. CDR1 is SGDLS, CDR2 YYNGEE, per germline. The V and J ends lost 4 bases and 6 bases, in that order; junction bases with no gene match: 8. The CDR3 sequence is CASSTTSGSLGNEQFF. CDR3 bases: TGTGCCAGCAGCACGACTAGCGGGAGTCTAGGCAATGAGCAGTTCTTC.

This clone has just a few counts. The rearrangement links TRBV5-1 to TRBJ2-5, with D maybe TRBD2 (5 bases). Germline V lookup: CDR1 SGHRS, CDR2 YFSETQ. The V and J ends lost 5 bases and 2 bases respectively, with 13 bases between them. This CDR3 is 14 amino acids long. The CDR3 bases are TGCGCCAGCAGGCCAACTAGTTCACAAGAGACCCAGTACTTC. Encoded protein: CASRPTSSQETQYF.

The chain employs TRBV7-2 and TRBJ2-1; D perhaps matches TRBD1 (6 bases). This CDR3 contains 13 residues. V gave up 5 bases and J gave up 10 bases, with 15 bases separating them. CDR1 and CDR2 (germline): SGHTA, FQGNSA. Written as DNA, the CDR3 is TGTGCCAGCAGCCGACCAGGGGCCTACGAGCAGTTCTTC. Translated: CASSRPGAYEQFF.

The CDR3 DNA is TGCAGCGTTGAAGATCTTGACGGGATAAGGGTAGATGAGCAGTTCTTC. It codes for CSVEDLDGIRVDEQFF. The chain employs TRBV29-1 and TRBJ2-1, with D maybe TRBD2 (5 bases). V was trimmed by 0 bases and J by 8 bases, leaving 20 bases between them. The CDR3 has 16 amino acids. Germline CDR1 is SQVTM and CDR2 is ANQGSEA.

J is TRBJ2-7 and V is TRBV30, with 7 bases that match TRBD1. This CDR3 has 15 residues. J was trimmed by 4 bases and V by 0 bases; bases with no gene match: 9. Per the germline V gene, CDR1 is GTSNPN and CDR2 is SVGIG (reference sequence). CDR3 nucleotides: TGTGCCTGGAGTGTCCCCGGGACAGTCTTGTACGAGCAGTACTTC. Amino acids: CAWSVPGTVLYEQYF.

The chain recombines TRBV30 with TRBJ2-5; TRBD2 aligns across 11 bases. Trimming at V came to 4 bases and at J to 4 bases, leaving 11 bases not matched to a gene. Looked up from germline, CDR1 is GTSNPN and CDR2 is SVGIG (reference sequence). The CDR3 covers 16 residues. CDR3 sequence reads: CAWTKGLAEGGETQYF. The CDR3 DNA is TGTGCCTGGACTAAGGGACTAGCGGAGGGGGGAGAGACCCAGTACTTC.

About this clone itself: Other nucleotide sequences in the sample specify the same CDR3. This CDR3 reads CAWSVLGGNTEAFF. The CDR3, as DNA: TGTGCCTGGAGTGTACTAGGGGGGAACACTGAAGCTTTCTTT. The V gene is TRBV30, the J gene TRBJ1-1; D is perhaps TRBD1 (6 bases). Germline V gene data show CDR1 as GTSNPN and CDR2 as SVGIG (reference sequence). Trimming shortened V by 0 bases and J by 1 base, and 9 bases separated the two germline ends. CDR3 size: 14 residues.

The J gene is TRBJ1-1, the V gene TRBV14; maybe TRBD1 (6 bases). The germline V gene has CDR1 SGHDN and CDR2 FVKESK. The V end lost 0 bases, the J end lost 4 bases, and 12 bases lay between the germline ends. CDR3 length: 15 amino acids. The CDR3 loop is CASSQDGNRVTEAFF. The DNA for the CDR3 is TGTGCCAGCAGCCAAGACGGGAACAGGGTCACTGAAGCTTTCTTT.

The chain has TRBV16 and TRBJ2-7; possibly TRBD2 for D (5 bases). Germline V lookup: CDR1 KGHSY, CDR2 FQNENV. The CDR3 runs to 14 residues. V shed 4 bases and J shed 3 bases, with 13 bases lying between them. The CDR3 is CASSPQVANYEQYF. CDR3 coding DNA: TGTGCCAGCAGCCCCCAAGTAGCGAACTACGAGCAGTACTTC.

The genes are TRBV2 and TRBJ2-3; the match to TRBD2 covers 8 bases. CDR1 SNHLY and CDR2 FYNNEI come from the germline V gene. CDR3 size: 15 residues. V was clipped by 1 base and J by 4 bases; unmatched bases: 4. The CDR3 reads CASSEGGTRADTQYF. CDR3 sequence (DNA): TGTGCCAGCAGTGAAGGCGGGACTAGGGCAGATACGCAGTATTTT.

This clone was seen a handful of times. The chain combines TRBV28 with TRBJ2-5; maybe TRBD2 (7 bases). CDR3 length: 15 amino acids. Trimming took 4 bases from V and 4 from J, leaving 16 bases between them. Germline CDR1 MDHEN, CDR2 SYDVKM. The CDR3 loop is CASSYRGGSLETQYF. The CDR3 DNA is TGTGCCAGCAGTTATAGGGGGGGCAGCTTAGAGACCCAGTACTTC.

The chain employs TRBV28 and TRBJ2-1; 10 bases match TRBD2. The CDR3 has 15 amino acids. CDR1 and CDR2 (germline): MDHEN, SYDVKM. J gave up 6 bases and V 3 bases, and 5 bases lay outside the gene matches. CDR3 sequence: CASSFWSGRGNEQFF. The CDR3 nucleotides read TGTGCCAGCAGTTTTTGGAGCGGGAGGGGCAATGAGCAGTTCTTC.